A single TCR beta chain is shown here with its context. Antigen unknown. The sample is drawn from a study of cytomegalovirus exposure and HLA in healthy donors. PCR employed 60 Vbeta and 13 Jbeta primers. Sequenced by immunoSEQ multiplex PCR; TCRdb stores in-frame clones only, minus some. The table shows under 200,000 clones, with 65% to 80% occurring only once. Study observations and caveats: Most TCR sequences showed up rarely, but some public TCRs showed up in many donors. Cytomegalovirus status was reportedly diagnosed by the classifier with high sensitivity and specificity.

From germline, CDR1 is LNHNV and CDR2 YYDKDF (reference sequence). After removal of 1 base from V and 1 base from J, the junction contained 4 bases not matched to a gene. The CDR3 is 16 amino acids. The chain is built from TRBV15 and TRBJ2-1; TRBD2 matches 7 bases. This receptor was identified in a woman aged 45-65 years in good health and CMV-seropositive. Sequenced: PBMCs. The DNA for the CDR3 is TGTGCCACCAGCAGAGGGCTAGCGGCATCCTACAATGAGCAGTTCTTC. Translating it yields CATSRGLAASYNEQFF.